This T cell receptor beta chain was identified during a study of blood T cell repertoires in COVID-19. Study details: Donors in Cohort 3 counted as recovered after two negative PCRs, clearance, or symptom resolution.

The CDR3 sequence is 13 residues long. Trimming stripped 6 bases from V and 5 bases from J, with 10 bases between. Germline V gives CDR1 LNHDA, CDR2 SQIVND (reference sequence). Sequencing was performed with immunoSEQ multiplex PCR; in TCRdb, only in-frame clones are kept and a portion is missing. The repertoire holds some 300,000 clones, with about 88% as singletons. The receptor comes from an older woman in a cohort exposed to, infected with or recovered from COVID-19 (not recorded which). The sequenced material came from PBMCs or T cells enriched from blood (not recorded which). The V gene is TRBV19, the J gene TRBJ1-4; D is uncertain. CDR3 nucleotides: TGTGCCAGTAGACGGCAGGCGAATGAAAAACTGTTTTTT. Its translation: CASRRQANEKLFF.